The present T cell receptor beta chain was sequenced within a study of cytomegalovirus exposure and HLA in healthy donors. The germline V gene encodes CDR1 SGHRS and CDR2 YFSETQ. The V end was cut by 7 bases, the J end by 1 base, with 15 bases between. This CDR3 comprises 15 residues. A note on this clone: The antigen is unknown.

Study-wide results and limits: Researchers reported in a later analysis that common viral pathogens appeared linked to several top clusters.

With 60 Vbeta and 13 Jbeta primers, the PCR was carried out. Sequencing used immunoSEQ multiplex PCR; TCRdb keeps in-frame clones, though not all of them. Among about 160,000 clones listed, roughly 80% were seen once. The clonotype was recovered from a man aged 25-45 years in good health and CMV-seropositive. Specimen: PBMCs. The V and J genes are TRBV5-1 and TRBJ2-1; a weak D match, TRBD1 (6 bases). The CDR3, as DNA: TGCGCCAGCCATATCAGGGGAAGTTCCTACAATGAGCAGTTCTTC. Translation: CASHIRGSSYNEQFF.